The 2 T cell receptor beta chains given below trace back to one sample, sequenced in a study of shared clonotypes between healthy human individuals. Profiled with immunoSEQ multiplex PCR; TCRdb holds only in-frame clones, not every one. The table includes some 2,100,000 clones, under 97% detected once. The sequencing input was naive CD4+ T cells sorted from blood. Described subset: CD45RA+ positively selected. The origin of the receptors is a man aged 18 to 29 in good health.

The V gene is TRBV4-1, the J gene TRBJ1-3, with unresolved D. Trimming took off 1 base at V and 0 bases at J, with 10 bases between the two ends. This CDR3 has 16 amino acids. Germline V CDR1 and CDR2: MGHRA, YSYEKL. CDR3 sequence reads: CASSQAHTFSGNTIYF. CDR3 DNA: TGCGCCAGCAGCCAAGCACACACCTTCTCTGGAAACACCATATATTTT.

This chain uses TRBV4-3 with TRBJ1-4, with D unclear. The CDR3 sequence is 17 residues long. Germline-derived CDR1 and CDR2 are LGHNA and YSLEER. Trimming pared 0 bases from V and 0 bases from J, leaving 11 bases between. The CDR3 bases are TGCGCCAGCAGCCAAGATTGGAGCTCTGCAACTAATGAAAAACTGTTTTTT. This encodes CASSQDWSSATNEKLFF.